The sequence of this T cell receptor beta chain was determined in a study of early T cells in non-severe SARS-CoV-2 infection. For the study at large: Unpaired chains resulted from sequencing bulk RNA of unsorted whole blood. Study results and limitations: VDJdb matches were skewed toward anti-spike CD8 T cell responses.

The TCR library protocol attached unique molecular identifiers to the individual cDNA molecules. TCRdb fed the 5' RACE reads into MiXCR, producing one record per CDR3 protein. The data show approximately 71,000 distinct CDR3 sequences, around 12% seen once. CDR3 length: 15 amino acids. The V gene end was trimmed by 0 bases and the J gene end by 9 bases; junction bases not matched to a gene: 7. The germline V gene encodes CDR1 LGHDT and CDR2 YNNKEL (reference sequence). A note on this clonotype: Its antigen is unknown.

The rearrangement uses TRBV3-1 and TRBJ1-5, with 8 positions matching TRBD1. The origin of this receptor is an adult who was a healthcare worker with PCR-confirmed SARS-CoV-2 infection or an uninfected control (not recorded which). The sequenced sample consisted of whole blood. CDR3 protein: CASSQDQGRGPPQHF. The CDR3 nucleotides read TGTGCCAGCAGCCAAGATCAAGGCAGGGGGCCGCCCCAGCATTTT.